Sequencing of this TCR beta chain was carried out in a study of cytomegalovirus exposure and HLA in healthy donors. The V segment lost 6 bases and the J segment 8 bases; nucleotides outside the gene matches: 7. The CDR3 spans 13 residues. The germline V gene encodes CDR1 MNHEY and CDR2 SVGAGI. The PCR employed 60 Vbeta primers together with 13 Jbeta primers. Method: immunoSEQ multiplex PCR; TCRdb's copy keeps in-frame clones and lacks some. The sample carries about 130,000 clones, 65% to 75% recorded once. V gene TRBV6-5 combines with J gene TRBJ2-3, with 8 bases matching TRBD2. Sample: PBMCs. The origin of this receptor is a man aged 40-49 years in good health and CMV-seropositive. CDR3 coding DNA: TGTGCCAGCAGCCCGGGGGGGTATCTTACGCAGTATTTT. Its translation: CASSPGGYLTQYF.